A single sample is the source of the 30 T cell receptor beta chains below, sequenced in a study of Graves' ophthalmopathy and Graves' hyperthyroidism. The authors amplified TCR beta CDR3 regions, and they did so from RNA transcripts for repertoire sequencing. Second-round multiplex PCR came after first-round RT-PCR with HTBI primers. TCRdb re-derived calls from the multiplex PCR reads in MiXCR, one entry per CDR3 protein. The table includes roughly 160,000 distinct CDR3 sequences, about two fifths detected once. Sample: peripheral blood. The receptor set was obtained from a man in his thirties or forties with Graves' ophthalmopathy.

The CDR3 is CSALTGGGSQETQYF. The CDR3 DNA reads TGCAGCGCCCTGACAGGGGGAGGTTCCCAAGAGACCCAGTACTTC. The rearrangement joins TRBV29-1 to TRBJ2-5; TRBD1 agrees at 9 bases. The germline gives CDR1 SQVTM, CDR2 ANQGSEA. Trimming took 7 bases from V and 1 from J; bases not matched to a gene: 10. This CDR3 is 15 amino acids long. Together with reference TRBV29-1 and TRBJ2-5, the CDR3 gives the full variable domain: SAVISQKPSRDICQRGTSLTIQCQVDSQVTMMFWYRQQPGQSLTLIATANQGSEATYESGFVIDKFPISRPNLTFSTLTVSNMSPEDSSIYLCSALTGGGSQETQYFGPGTRLLVL.

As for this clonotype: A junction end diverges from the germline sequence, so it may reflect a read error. CDR3 sequence reads: CASSHGTGTEQYF. CDR3 DNA sequence: TGTGCTAGCAGCCATGGGACAGGGACCGAGCAGTACTTC. The chain couples TRBV7-7 to TRBJ2-7, with 9 bases aligning to TRBD1. Germline V gene sequence: CDR1 SSHAT, CDR2 FNYEAQ (reference sequence). The CDR3 loop spans 13 amino acids.

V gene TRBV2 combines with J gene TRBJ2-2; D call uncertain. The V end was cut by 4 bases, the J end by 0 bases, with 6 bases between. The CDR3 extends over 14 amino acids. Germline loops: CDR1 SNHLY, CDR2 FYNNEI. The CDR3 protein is CASSAHSNTGELFF. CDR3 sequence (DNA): TGTGCCAGCAGTGCCCACTCGAACACCGGGGAGCTGTTTTTT.

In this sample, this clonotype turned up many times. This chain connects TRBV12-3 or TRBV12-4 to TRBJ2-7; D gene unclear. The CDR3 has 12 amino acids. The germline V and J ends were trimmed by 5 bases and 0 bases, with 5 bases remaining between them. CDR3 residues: CASSPVSYEQYF. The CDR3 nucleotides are TGTGCCAGCAGTCCCGTCTCCTACGAGCAGTACTTC.

DNA for the CDR3: TGTGCCAGCAGCTTACTGGGAGCGGGAAACACCATATATTTT. Translating gives CASSLLGAGNTIYF. The rearrangement joins TRBV7-2 to TRBJ1-3; D unresolved. The V gene lost 2 bases and the J gene lost 4 bases, with 9 bases spanning the gap. Germline CDR1 and CDR2: SGHTA and FQGNSA. This CDR3 comprises 14 residues.

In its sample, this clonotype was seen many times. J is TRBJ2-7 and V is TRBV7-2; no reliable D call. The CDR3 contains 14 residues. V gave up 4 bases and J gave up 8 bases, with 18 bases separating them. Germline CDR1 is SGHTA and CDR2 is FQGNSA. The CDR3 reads CASSSQAPGIKQYF. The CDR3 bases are TGTGCCAGCAGCTCCCAGGCCCCAGGAATCAAGCAGTACTTC.

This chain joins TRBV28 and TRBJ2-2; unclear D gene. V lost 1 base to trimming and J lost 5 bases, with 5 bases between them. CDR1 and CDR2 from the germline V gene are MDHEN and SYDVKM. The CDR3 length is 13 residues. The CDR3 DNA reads TGTGCCAGCAGTTTATACGTAACCGGGGAGCTGTTTTTT. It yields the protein CASSLYVTGELFF.

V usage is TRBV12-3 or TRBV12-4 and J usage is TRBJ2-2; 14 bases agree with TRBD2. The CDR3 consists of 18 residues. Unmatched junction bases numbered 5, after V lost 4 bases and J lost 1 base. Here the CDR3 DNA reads TGTGCCAGCAGTTCCGGACTAGCGGGGGGTGTGAACACCGGGGAGCTGTTTTTT. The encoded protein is CASSSGLAGGVNTGELFF.

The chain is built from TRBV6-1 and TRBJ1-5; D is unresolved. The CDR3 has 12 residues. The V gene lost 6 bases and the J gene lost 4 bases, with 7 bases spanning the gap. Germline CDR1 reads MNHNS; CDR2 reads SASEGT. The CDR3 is CASSAPNQPQHF. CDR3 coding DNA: TGTGCCAGCAGCGCACCGAATCAGCCCCAGCATTTT.

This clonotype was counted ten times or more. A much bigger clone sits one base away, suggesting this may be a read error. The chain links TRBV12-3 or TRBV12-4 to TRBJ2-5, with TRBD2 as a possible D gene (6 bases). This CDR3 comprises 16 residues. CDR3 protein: CAGSSPSGSGAETQYF. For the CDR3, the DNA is TGTGCCGGCAGTTCCCCCTCTGGGTCGGGAGCAGAGACCCAGTACTTC.

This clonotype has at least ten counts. CDR3 sequence: CASSQSGGGETQYF. CDR3 sequence (DNA): TGTGCCAGCAGCCAAAGCGGGGGTGGGGAGACCCAGTACTTC. V and J are TRBV2 and TRBJ2-5; 8 positions agree with TRBD2. Germline V gene sequence: CDR1 SNHLY, CDR2 FYNNEI. This CDR3 contains 14 residues. Unmatched junction bases numbered 8, after V lost 6 bases and J lost 5 bases.

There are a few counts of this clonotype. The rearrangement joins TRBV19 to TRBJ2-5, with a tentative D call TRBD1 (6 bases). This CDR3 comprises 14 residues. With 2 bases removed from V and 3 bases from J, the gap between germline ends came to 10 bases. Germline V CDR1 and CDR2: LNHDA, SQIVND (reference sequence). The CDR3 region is CASSINYREETQYF. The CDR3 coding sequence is TGTGCCAGTAGTATAAATTACAGGGAAGAGACCCAGTACTTC.

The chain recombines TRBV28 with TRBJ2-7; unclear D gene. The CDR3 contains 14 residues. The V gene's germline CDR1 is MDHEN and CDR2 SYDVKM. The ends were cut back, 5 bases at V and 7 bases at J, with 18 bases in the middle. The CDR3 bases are TGTGCCAGCAGTAAAGCAGGCCCCCTTGGAGAGCAGTACTTC. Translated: CASSKAGPLGEQYF. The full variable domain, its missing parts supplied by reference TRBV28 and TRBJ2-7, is DVKVTQSSRYLVKRTGEKVFLECVQDMDHENMFWYRQDPGLGLRLIYFSYDVKMKEKGDIPEGYSVSREKKERFSLILESASTNQTSMYLCASSKAGPLGEQYFGPGTRLTVT.

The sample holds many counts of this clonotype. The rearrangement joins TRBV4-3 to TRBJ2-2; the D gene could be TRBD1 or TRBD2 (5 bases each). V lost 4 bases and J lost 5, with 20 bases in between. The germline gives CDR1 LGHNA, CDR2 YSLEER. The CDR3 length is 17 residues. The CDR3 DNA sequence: TGCGCCAGCAGCCCCCAGGGAGTAGCAACAGGTACCGGGGAGCTGTTTTTT. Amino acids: CASSPQGVATGTGELFF.

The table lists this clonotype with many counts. DNA for the CDR3: TGTGCCTGGAGCCGGGACAGCCCCTACTATGGCTACACCTTC. Its protein is CAWSRDSPYYGYTF. The rearrangement uses TRBV30 and TRBJ1-2, with TRBD1 matching over 7 bases. V was pared by 3 bases and J by 3 bases, with 7 bases of the junction left unmatched. This CDR3 is built from 14 residues. CDR1 is GTSNPN and CDR2 is SVGIG in the germline V gene (reference sequence). The entire variable domain, with the rest obtained from reference TRBV30 and TRBJ1-2, is as follows: SQTIHQWPATLVQPVGSPLSLECTVEGTSNPNLYWYRQAAGRGLQLLFYSVGIGQISSEVPQNLSASRPQDRQFILSSKKLLLSDSGFYLCAWSRDSPYYGYTFGSGTRLTVV.

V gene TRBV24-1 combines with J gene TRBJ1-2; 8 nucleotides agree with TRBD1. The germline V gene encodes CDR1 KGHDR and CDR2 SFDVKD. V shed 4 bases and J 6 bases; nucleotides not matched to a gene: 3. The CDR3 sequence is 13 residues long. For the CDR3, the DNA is TGTGCCACCAGTGACTCGGACAGGGATGGCTACACCTTC. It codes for CATSDSDRDGYTF.

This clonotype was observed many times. Here the CDR3 DNA reads TGCAGCGGAGCGTCGCCCAGTTCCATGAACACTGAAGCTTTCTTT. Residues: CSGASPSSMNTEAFF. The chain recombines TRBV29-1 with TRBJ1-1, with D unclear. This CDR3 is 15 amino acids long. The germline V and J ends were trimmed by 7 bases and 0 bases, with 18 bases remaining between them. From germline, CDR1 is SQVTM and CDR2 ANQGSEA.

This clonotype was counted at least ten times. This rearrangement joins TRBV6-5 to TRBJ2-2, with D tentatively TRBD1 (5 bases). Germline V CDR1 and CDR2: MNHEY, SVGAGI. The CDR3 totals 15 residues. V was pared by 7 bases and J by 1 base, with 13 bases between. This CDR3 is CASTGNWENTGELFF. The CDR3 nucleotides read TGTGCCAGCACAGGGAACTGGGAGAACACCGGGGAGCTGTTTTTT.

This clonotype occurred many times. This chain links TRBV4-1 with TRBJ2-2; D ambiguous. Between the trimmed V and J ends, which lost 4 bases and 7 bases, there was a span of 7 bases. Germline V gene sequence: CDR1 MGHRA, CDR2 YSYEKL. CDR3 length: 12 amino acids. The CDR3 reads CASSPPSGELFF. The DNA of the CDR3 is TGCGCCAGCAGCCCCCCTAGCGGGGAGCTGTTTTTT.

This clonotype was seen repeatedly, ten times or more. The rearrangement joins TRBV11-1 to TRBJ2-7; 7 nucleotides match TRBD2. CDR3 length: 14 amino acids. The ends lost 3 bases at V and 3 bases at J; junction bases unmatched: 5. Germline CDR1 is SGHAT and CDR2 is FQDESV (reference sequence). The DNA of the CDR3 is TGTGCCAGCAGCTTGGTACGGACTAGCTACGAGCAGTACTTC. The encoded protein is CASSLVRTSYEQYF.

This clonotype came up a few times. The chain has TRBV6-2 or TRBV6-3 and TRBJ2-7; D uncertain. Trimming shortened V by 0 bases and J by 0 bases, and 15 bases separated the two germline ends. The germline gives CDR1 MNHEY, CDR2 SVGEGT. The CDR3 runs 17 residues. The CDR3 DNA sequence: TGTGCCAGCAGTTACTCACGTACGGAAGGGAACTCCTACGAGCAGTACTTC. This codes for CASSYSRTEGNSYEQYF.

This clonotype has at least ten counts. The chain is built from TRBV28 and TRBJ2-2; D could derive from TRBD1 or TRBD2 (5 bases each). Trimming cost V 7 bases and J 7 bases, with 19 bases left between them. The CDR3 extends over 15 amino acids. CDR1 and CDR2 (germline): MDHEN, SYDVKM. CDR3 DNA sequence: TGTGCCAGCAATAAGGGGACCTCATTTGACGGGGAGCTGTTTTTT. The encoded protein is CASNKGTSFDGELFF.

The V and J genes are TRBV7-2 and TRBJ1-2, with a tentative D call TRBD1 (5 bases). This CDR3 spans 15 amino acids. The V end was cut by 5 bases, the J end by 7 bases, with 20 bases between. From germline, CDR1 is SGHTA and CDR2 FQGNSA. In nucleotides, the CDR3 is TGTGCCAGCAGCCCGGACGCAGGGATCTGGCGTGGCTACACCTTC. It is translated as CASSPDAGIWRGYTF.

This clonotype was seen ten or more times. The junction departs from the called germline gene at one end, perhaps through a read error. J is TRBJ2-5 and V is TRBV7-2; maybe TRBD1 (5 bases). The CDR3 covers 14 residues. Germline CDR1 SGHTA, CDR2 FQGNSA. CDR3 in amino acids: CASSLMKGQETRYF. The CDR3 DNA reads TGTGCCAGCAGCTTAATGAAGGGGCAAGAGACCCGGTACTTC.

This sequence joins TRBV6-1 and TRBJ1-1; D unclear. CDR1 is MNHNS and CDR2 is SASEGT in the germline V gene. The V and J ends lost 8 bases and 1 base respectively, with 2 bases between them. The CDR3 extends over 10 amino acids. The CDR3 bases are TGTGCCAGCCAGAACACTGAAGCTTTCTTT. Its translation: CASQNTEAFF.

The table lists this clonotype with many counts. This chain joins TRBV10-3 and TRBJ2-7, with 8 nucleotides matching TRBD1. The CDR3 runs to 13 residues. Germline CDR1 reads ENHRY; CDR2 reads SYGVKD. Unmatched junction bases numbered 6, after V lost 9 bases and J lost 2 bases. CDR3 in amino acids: CAISNRGTYEQYF. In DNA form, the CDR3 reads TGTGCCATATCGAACAGGGGGACCTACGAGCAGTACTTC.

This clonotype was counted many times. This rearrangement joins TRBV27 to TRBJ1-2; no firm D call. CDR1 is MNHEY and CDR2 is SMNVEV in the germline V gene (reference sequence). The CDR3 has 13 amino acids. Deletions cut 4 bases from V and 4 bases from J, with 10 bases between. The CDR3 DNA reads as TGTGCCAGCAGTTCCCACGGAACCTATGGCTACACCTTC. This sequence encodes CASSSHGTYGYTF.

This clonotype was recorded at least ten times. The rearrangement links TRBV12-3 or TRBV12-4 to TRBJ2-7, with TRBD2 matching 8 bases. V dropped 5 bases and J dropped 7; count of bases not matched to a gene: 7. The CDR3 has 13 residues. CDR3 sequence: CASSVGTSGEQYF. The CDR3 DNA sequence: TGTGCCAGCAGTGTCGGGACTAGTGGGGAGCAGTACTTC.

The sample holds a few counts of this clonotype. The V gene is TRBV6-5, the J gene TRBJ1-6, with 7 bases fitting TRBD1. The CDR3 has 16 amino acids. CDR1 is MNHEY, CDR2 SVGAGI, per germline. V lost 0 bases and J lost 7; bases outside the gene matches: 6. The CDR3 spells CASSYSVPTGNSPLHF. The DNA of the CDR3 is TGTGCCAGCAGTTACTCGGTCCCGACAGGGAATTCACCCCTCCACTTT.

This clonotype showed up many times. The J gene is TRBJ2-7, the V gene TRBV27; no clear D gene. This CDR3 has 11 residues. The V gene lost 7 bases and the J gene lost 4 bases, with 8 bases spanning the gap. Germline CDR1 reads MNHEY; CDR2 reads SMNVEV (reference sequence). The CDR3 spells CASKTRYEQYF. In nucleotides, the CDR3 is TGTGCCAGCAAGACACGGTACGAGCAGTACTTC.